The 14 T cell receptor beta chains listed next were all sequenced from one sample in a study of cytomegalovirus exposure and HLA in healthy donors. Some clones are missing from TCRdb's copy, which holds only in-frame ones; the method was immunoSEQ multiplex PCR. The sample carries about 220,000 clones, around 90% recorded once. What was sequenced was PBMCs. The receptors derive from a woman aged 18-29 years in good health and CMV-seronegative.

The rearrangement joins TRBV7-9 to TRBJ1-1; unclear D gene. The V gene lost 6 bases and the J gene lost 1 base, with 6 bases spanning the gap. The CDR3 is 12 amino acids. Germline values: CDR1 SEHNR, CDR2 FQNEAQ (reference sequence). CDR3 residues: CASSLSNTEAFF. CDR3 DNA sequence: TGTGCCAGCAGTCTATCGAACACTGAAGCTTTCTTT. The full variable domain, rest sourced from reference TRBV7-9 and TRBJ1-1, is DTGVSQNPRHKITKRGQNVTFRCDPISEHNRLYWYRQTLGQGPEFLTYFQNEAQLEKSRLLSDRFSAERPKGSFSTLEIQRTEQGDSAMYLCASSLSNTEAFFGQGTRLTVV.

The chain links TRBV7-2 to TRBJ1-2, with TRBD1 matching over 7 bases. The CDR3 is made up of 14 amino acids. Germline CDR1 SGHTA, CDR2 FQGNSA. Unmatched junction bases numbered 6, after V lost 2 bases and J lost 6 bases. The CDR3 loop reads CASSLTGDWNGYTF. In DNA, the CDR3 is TGTGCCAGCAGCTTAACAGGGGATTGGAATGGCTACACCTTC.

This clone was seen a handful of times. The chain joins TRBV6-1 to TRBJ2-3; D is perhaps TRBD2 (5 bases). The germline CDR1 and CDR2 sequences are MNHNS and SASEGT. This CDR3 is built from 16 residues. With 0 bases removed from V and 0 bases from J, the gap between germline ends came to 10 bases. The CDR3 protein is CASSEALGGSTDTQYF. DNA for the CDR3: TGTGCCAGCAGTGAAGCGCTCGGCGGGAGCACAGATACGCAGTATTTT.

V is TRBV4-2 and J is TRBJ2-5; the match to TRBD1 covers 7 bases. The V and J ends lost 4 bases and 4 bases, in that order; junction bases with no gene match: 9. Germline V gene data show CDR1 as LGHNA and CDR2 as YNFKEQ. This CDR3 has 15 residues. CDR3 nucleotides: TGTGCCAGCAGCCTACAGACAGGGATAGGAGAGACCCAGTACTTC. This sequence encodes CASSLQTGIGETQYF.

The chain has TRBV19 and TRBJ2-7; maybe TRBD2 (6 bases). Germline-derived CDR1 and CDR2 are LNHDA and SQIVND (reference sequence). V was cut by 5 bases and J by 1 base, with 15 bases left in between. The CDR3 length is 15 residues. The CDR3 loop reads CASSLREEASYEQYF. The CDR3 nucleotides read TGTGCCAGTAGTTTGAGGGAGGAGGCGTCCTACGAGCAGTACTTC.

The CDR3, as DNA: TGTGCCAGCAGCGGGGCGGGAGGGCCTCTGTATGAGCAGTTCTTC. This translates into CASSGAGGPLYEQFF. This chain joins TRBV7-2 and TRBJ2-1; TRBD2 matches at 9 bases. This CDR3 has 15 residues. The germline CDR1 and CDR2 sequences are SGHTA and FQGNSA. Germline trimming cut 5 bases from V and 8 bases from J; bases unmatched to any gene: 10.

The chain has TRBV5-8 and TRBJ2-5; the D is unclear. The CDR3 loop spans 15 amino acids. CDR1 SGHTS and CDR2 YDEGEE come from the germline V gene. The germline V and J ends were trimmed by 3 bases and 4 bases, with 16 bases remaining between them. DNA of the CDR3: TGTGCCAGCAGCTACCAGGTCCGTCCCGGAGAGACCCAGTACTTC. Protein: CASSYQVRPGETQYF.

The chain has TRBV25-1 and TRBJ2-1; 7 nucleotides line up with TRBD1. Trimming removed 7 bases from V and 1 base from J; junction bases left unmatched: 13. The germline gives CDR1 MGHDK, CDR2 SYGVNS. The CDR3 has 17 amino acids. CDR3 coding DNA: TGTGCCAGCACCTCCAAAGGGAACAGGGGATCCTACAATGAGCAGTTCTTC. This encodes CASTSKGNRGSYNEQFF.

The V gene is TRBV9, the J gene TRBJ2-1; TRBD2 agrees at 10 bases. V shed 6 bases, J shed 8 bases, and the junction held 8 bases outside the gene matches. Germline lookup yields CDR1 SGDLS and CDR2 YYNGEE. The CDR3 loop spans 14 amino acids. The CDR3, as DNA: TGTGCCAGCACCCTGGGACTAGCGAGGGATGAGCAGTTCTTC. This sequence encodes CASTLGLARDEQFF. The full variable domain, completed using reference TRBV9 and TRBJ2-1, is DSGVTQTPKHLITATGQRVTLRCSPRSGDLSVYWYQQSLDQGLQFLIQYYNGEERAKGNILERFSAQQFPDLHSELNLSSLELGDSALYFCASTLGLARDEQFFGPGTRLTVL.

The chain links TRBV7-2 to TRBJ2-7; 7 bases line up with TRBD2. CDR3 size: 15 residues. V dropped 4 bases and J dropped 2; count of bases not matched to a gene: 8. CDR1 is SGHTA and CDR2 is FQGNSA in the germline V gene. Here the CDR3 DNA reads TGTGCCAGCAGCTGGGGATCGGGAGGCCCCTACGAGCAGTACTTC. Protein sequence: CASSWGSGGPYEQYF.

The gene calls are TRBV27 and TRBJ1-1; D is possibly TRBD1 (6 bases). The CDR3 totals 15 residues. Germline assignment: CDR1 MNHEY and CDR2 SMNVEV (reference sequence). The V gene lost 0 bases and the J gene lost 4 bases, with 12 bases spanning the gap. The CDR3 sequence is CASSLSGTGSTEAFF. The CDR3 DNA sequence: TGTGCCAGCAGTTTATCGGGTACAGGGAGCACTGAAGCTTTCTTT.

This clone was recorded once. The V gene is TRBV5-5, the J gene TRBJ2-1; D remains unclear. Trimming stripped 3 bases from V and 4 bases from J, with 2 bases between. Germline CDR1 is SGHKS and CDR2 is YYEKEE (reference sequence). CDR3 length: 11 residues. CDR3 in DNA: TGTGCCAGCAGCTCTTACAATGAGCAGTTCTTC. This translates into CASSSYNEQFF.

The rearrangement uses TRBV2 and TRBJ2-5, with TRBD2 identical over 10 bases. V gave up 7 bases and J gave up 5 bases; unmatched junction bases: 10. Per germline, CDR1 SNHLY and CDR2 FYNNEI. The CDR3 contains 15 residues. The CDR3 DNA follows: TGTGCCAGCACTATTAGCGGGAGGATGAGGGAGACCCAGTACTTC. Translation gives CASTISGRMRETQYF.

The CDR3: CASSTRQGSGTEAFF. CDR3 bases: TGTGCCAGCAGTACTCGACAGGGAAGCGGGACTGAAGCTTTCTTT. The chain carries TRBV27 and TRBJ1-1, with TRBD1 identical over 7 bases. The V and J ends lost 5 bases and 5 bases, in that order; junction bases with no gene match: 11. CDR3 size: 15 residues. Germline V gene data show CDR1 as MNHEY and CDR2 as SMNVEV (reference sequence).